Presented here are 13 T cell receptor beta chains from one specimen sequenced in a study of human T cells and chemical hapten exposure. The time point here: patch test 3, about 24 weeks after DPC sensitization. Regarding treatment: therapeutic diphenylcyclopropenone sensitization with weekly scalp DPC. TCRdb itself ran the RACE reads through MiXCR, one entry per CDR3 protein. In the table there are roughly 71,000 distinct CDR3 sequences, 11% of which are singletons. Sequencing used whole blood, obtained in connection with sensitization to the hapten diphenylcyclopropenone (DPC). Source of these receptors: a woman aged 45 to 65 with alopecia areata. Some clones in this sample may be carry-over from other donors' samples.

This clonotype was observed many times. The chain employs TRBV5-6 and TRBJ2-3; 11 bases line up with TRBD2. The CDR3 is 15 amino acids. Germline V gene sequence: CDR1 SGHDT, CDR2 YYEEEE. J lost 7 bases, V lost 0 bases, and 4 bases had no gene match. This chain's CDR3 is CASSLDVTSGNTQYF. The CDR3 DNA follows: TGTGCCAGCAGCTTGGATGTGACTAGCGGGAATACGCAGTATTTT. Full variable domain (remainder filled in from reference TRBV5-6 and TRBJ2-3): DAGVTQSPTHLIKTRGQQVTLRCSPKSGHDTVSWYQQALGQGPQFIFQYYEEEERQRGNFPDRFSGHQFPNYSSELNVNALLLGDSALYLCASSLDVTSGNTQYFGPGTRLTVL.

The chain uses TRBV19 and TRBJ1-4; D is unresolved. Germline V gene lookup returns CDR1 LNHDA and CDR2 SQIVND (reference sequence). Trimming removed 8 bases from V and 7 bases from J, with 23 bases in between. The CDR3 runs to 16 residues. In DNA form, the CDR3 reads TGTGCCAGTCTCCAAGTCCTCGGGGAAGAAGGTGAAAAACTGTTTTTT. Amino acid sequence: CASLQVLGEEGEKLFF.

Ten or more counts support this clonotype. CDR3 sequence: CASSGGLYGYTF. CDR3 in DNA: TGTGCCAGCAGCGGGGGACTCTATGGCTACACCTTC. The V call is TRBV7-8, the J call TRBJ1-2, with D possibly TRBD1 on 5 matching bases. V lost 5 bases and J 4 bases, leaving 8 bases between the germline ends. There are 12 residues in the CDR3. Germline assignment: CDR1 SGHVS and CDR2 FQNEAQ.

This clonotype showed up many times. The rearrangement links TRBV11-2 to TRBJ1-1; 9 nucleotides agree with TRBD1. CDR3 length: 15 residues. Germline V gene data show CDR1 as SGHAT and CDR2 as FQNNGV. V was clipped by 4 bases and J by 9 bases; unmatched bases: 12. CDR3 residues: CASSSGTGQGKKAFF. The CDR3 DNA reads TGTGCCAGCAGCTCGGGGACAGGGCAAGGGAAGAAAGCTTTCTTT.

The table lists this clonotype with many counts. J is TRBJ2-5 and V is TRBV6-5; D is perhaps TRBD1 (6 bases). The CDR3 runs 13 residues. V was clipped by 10 bases and J by 2 bases, with 14 bases between them. Germline V gene sequence: CDR1 MNHEY, CDR2 SVGAGI. CDR3 amino acids: CATSGHLQETQYF. CDR3 coding DNA: TGTGCCACTTCGGGACATTTACAAGAGACCCAGTACTTC.

Remarks on this clonotype: This may be a read error, as it is one base from a much larger clone. The chain uses TRBV7-8 and TRBJ1-5, with D perhaps matching TRBD1 (6 bases). The CDR3 loop spans 15 amino acids. CDR1 and CDR2 (germline): SGHVS, FQNEAQ. The germline V and J ends were trimmed by 8 bases and 0 bases, with 14 bases remaining between them. CDR3 sequence reads: CASGQRGDSNQPQHF. The CDR3 coding sequence is TGTGCCAGCGGCCAAAGGGGGGATAGCAATCAGCCCCAGCATTTT.

In its sample, this clonotype was seen a few times. V gene TRBV18 combines with J gene TRBJ1-3; D uncertain. V lost 3 bases, J lost 6 bases, and 9 bases lay in between. There are 13 residues in the CDR3. Germline V gene sequence: CDR1 KGHSH, CDR2 LQKENI. Written as DNA, the CDR3 is TGTGCCAGCTCACCGGATCAAGTAAACACCATATATTTT. It yields the protein CASSPDQVNTIYF.

This chain uses TRBV6-2 or TRBV6-3 with TRBJ2-5; 11 nucleotides match TRBD2. The ends lost 2 bases at V and 5 bases at J; junction bases unmatched: 4. Germline CDR1 reads MNHEY; CDR2 reads SVGEGT. The CDR3 runs 15 residues. CDR3 amino acids: CASSYTSSGGETQYF. The CDR3 DNA follows: TGTGCCAGCAGTTACACGTCTAGCGGGGGGGAGACCCAGTACTTC.

This clonotype was counted a few times. The chain combines TRBV28 with TRBJ1-1; D ambiguous. Germline V gives CDR1 MDHEN, CDR2 SYDVKM. The CDR3 contains 11 residues. V was cut by 8 bases and J by 1 base, with 5 bases left in between. Here the CDR3 reads CASAENTEAFF. The CDR3 nucleotides are TGTGCCAGCGCTGAGAACACTGAAGCTTTCTTT.

This clonotype was observed at least ten times. The chain couples TRBV11-2 to TRBJ2-3; 9 bases are shared with TRBD1. The CDR3 has 15 amino acids. Germline V gene data show CDR1 as SGHAT and CDR2 as FQNNGV. Losses at the gene ends were 7 bases for V and 4 bases for J; bases not matched to a gene: 9. The CDR3 nucleotides read TGTGCCAGCATAGTCAAGGGACAGGGAGCAGATACGCAGTATTTT. Translated: CASIVKGQGADTQYF.

The chain carries TRBV5-1 and TRBJ2-7, with D perhaps matching TRBD2 (6 bases). This CDR3 is 13 amino acids long. The V gene lost 4 bases and the J gene lost 3 bases, with 11 bases spanning the gap. Germline V CDR1 and CDR2: SGHRS, YFSETQ. CDR3 amino acids: CASSERADYEQYF. CDR3 sequence (DNA): TGCGCCAGCAGCGAGCGGGCGGACTACGAGCAGTACTTC.

This rearrangement joins TRBV7-2 to TRBJ2-3; 9 nucleotides line up with TRBD2. V trimming: 5 bases; J trimming: 3 bases; junction bases outside the gene matches: 9. In germline, CDR1 is SGHTA, CDR2 FQGNSA. The CDR3 is 16 residues long. The CDR3 loop is CASSPRRTSATDTQYF. For the CDR3, the DNA is TGTGCCAGCAGCCCTCGAAGGACTAGCGCGACAGATACGCAGTATTTT.

This clonotype showed up many times. For the CDR3, the DNA is TGTGCCAGCAGCTTCTACGCGGGAGAGATCGCCAATGAGCAGTTCTTC. Translation gives CASSFYAGEIANEQFF. The rearrangement links TRBV5-6 to TRBJ2-1; 7 nucleotides line up with TRBD2. With 2 bases clipped from V and 6 bases from J, the junction kept 11 bases outside the gene matches. This CDR3 is 16 amino acids long. CDR1 is SGHDT and CDR2 is YYEEEE in the germline V gene.